One T cell receptor beta chain is described in this entry. Its antigen is undetermined. The data were produced by immunoSEQ multiplex PCR, yet TCRdb's version contains in-frame clones alone and is incomplete. The profile shows about 870,000 clones, 90% to 95% of them singletons. The CDR3 length is 15 residues. CDR1 is MNHEY and CDR2 is SMNVEV in the germline V gene (reference sequence). Trimming removed 7 bases from V and 0 bases from J; junction bases left unmatched: 6. These data originate in a study of shared clonotypes between healthy human individuals. Study-level results: Several donors shared around 5.1% of their naive CD4 clonotypes.

Terminally differentiated effector memory CD45RA+ cells were excluded by CCR7 positive selection of CD45RO-negative cells. There were only Caucasian adults among the donors, and all lived in Nashville, Tennessee. This clonotype originated in a man aged 30 to 39 in good health. This rearrangement joins TRBV27 to TRBJ1-5; TRBD1 matches at 7 bases. Sample: naive CD8+ T cells sorted from blood. The CDR3 sequence: CASKRTGDSNQPQHF. The DNA of the CDR3 is TGTGCCAGCAAGAGGACAGGTGATAGCAATCAGCCCCAGCATTTT.